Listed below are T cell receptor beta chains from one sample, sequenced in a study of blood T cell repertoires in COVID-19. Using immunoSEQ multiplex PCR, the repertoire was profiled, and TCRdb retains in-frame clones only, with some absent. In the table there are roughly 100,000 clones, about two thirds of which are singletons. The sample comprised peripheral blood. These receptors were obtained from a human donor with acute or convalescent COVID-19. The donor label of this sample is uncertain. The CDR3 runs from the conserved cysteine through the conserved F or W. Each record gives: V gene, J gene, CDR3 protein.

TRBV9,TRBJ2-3,CASSVQARASGGTDTQYF
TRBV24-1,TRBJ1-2,CATSTNRGGYGYTF
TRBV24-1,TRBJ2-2,CATSDLGTGHGELFF
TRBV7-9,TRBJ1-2,CASSATGRGYTF
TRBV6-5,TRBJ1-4,CASSYTGQGRGEKLFF
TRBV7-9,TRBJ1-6,CASSLGQGFSNSPLHF
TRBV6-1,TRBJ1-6,CASSEGGVAPNSPLHF
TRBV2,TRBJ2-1,CASSDSGGGSYNEQFF
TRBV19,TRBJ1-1,CASSLRDIVSTEAFF
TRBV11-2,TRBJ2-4,CASSPRRPGFGKNIQYF
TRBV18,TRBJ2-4,CASSPGTSGGAWDF